Listed here are 9 T cell receptor beta chains from one sample, sequenced in a study of blood T cell repertoires in COVID-19. Some clones are missing from TCRdb's copy, which holds only in-frame ones; the method was immunoSEQ multiplex PCR. The sample lists 210,000 or so clones, approximately 85% occurring once. Material for sequencing was peripheral blood. The receptors were sampled from a man aged 50 to 60 with COVID-19, enrolled during active disease.

The V gene is TRBV24-1, the J gene TRBJ1-2; possibly TRBD1 for D (5 bases). The CDR3 covers 12 residues. The V gene lost 9 bases and the J gene lost 5 bases, with 12 bases spanning the gap. The V gene's germline CDR1 is KGHDR and CDR2 SFDVKD. The CDR3, as DNA: TGTGCCACCTCCTCGTCAGGGTATGGCTACACCTTC. It is translated as CATSSSGYGYTF.

This clone was seen a few times. This chain joins TRBV5-1 and TRBJ1-4; no clear D gene. With 4 bases removed from V and 0 bases from J, the gap between germline ends came to 4 bases. Germline CDR1 and CDR2: SGHRS and YFSETQ. The CDR3 is 13 residues long. This CDR3 is CASSITTNEKLFF. CDR3 nucleotide sequence: TGCGCCAGCAGCATCACAACTAATGAAAAACTGTTTTTT.

The chain has TRBV9 and TRBJ2-5; 10 bases line up with TRBD2. V dropped 3 bases and J dropped 3; count of bases not matched to a gene: 2. Germline loops: CDR1 SGDLS, CDR2 YYNGEE. The CDR3 has 14 amino acids. The CDR3: CASSAGTSEETQYF. DNA for the CDR3: TGTGCCAGCAGCGCGGGGACTAGCGAAGAGACCCAGTACTTC.

V is TRBV19 and J is TRBJ2-2; 14 bases align to TRBD2. There are 18 residues in the CDR3. CDR1 is LNHDA and CDR2 is SQIVND in the germline V gene (reference sequence). The J segment lost 0 bases and the V segment lost 4 bases, leaving 4 bases of the junction unmatched. CDR3 bases: TGTGCCAGTAGTAAGGGACTAGCGGGGGACTCGAACACCGGGGAGCTGTTTTTT. This gives the protein CASSKGLAGDSNTGELFF. Combining the CDR3 with reference TRBV19 and TRBJ2-2 gives the whole variable domain DGGITQSPKYLFRKEGQNVTLSCEQNLNHDAMYWYRQDPGQGLRLIYYSQIVNDFQKGDIAEGYSVSREKKESFPLTVTSAQKNPTAFYLCASSKGLAGDSNTGELFFGEGSRLTVL.

This clone was counted at least ten times. Compared with germline, one end of the junction differs, possibly owing to a read error. The chain has TRBV3-1 (or the pseudogene TRBV3-2) and TRBJ2-7; 7 nucleotides match TRBD1. Germline CDR1 is LGHDT and CDR2 is YNNKEL (reference sequence). The CDR3 has 12 amino acids. The CDR3 DNA reads TGTGCCAGCAGCACGAGACAGGGAAACTTGCACTTC. Amino acid sequence: CASSTRQGNLHF.

V usage is TRBV5-1 and J usage is TRBJ2-7; 7 nucleotides align to TRBD2. The CDR3 contains 13 residues. Looked up from germline, CDR1 is SGHRS and CDR2 is YFSETQ. Trimming removed 3 bases from V and 3 bases from J; junction bases left unmatched: 3. The CDR3 reads CASSYWTSYEQYF. The DNA for the CDR3 is TGCGCCAGCAGCTACTGGACTAGCTACGAGCAGTACTTC.

The V call is TRBV24-1, the J call TRBJ2-2; 9 nucleotides match TRBD1. The CDR3 has 14 residues. The V gene end was trimmed by 7 bases and the J gene end by 4 bases; junction bases not matched to a gene: 3. Per germline, CDR1 KGHDR and CDR2 SFDVKD. The CDR3 DNA reads as TGTGCCACCAGAGGACAGGGGAGCACCGGGGAGCTGTTTTTT. Its protein product is CATRGQGSTGELFF.

V gene TRBV30 combines with J gene TRBJ1-2; D unresolved. This CDR3 comprises 14 residues. Between the trimmed V and J ends, which lost 0 bases and 7 bases, there was a span of 15 bases. Germline-derived CDR1 and CDR2 are GTSNPN and SVGIG (reference sequence). The CDR3 loop is CAWSVLLARGGYTF. CDR3 bases: TGTGCCTGGAGTGTTTTGTTGGCCCGGGGTGGCTACACCTTC.

The DNA of the CDR3 is TGTGCCAGCAGCTCCGGACTAGCGTCCCACAATGAGCAGTTCTTC. Translating gives CASSSGLASHNEQFF. J is TRBJ2-1 and V is TRBV5-4; TRBD2 agrees at 9 bases. There are 15 residues in the CDR3. The V gene's germline CDR1 is SGHNT and CDR2 YYREEE (reference sequence). Unmatched junction bases numbered 6, after V lost 3 bases and J lost 5 bases.